The clone carrying this T cell receptor beta chain has at least ten counts. Its antigen remains unknown. Researchers took RNA transcripts and amplified the TCR beta CDR3 regions from them. In the first-round RT-PCR of the TCR CDR3, the HTBI primer set was used. TCRdb itself ran the multiplex PCR reads through MiXCR, one entry per CDR3 protein. The sample yields 500,000 or so distinct CDR3 sequences, 16% seen once. These data are taken from a study of T cells in Graves' hyperthyroidism and ophthalmopathy. V was cut by 1 base and J by 7 bases, with 11 bases left in between. This CDR3 contains 13 residues. Germline V lookup: CDR1 SGHVS, CDR2 FQNEAQ. Overall study results and limits: Using 13 V-J features, a model discriminated ophthalmopathy from stable hyperthyroidism.

Uncontrolled infection, other autoimmune disease, pregnancy and lactation each barred patients from inclusion. The sequencing input was blood. The clonotype was recovered from a woman aged 30 to 39 with Graves' ophthalmopathy. V and J are TRBV7-8 and TRBJ2-7; TRBD2 might be the D (5 bases). DNA for the CDR3: TGTGCCAGCAGCTTAGGGCGGGCGGAAGAGCAGTACTTC. This codes for CASSLGRAEEQYF.